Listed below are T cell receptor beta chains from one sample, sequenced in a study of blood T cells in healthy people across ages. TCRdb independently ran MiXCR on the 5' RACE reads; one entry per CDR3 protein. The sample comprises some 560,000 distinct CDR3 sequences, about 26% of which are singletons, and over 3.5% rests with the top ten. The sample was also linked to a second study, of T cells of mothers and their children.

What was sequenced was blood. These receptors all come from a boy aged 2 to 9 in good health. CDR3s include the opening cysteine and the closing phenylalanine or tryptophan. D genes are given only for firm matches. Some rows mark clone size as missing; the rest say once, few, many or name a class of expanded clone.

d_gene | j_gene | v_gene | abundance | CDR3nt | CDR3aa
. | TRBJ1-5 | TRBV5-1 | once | TGCGCCAGCAGCTTTTTGCCAACTCATTATAGCAATCAGCCCCAGCATTTT | CASSFLPTHYSNQPQHF
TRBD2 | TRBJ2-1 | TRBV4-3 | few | TGCGCCAGCAGCCAAGAGCAGGTTCGGACTAGCGGACTATACAATGAGCAGTTCTTC | CASSQEQVRTSGLYNEQFF
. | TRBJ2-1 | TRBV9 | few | TGTGCCAGCAGCCCCCGGGGCACGGGGTACAATGAGCAGTTCTTC | CASSPRGTGYNEQFF
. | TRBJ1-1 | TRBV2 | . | TGTGCCAGCAGTGACAGTAACACTGAAGCTTTCTTT | CASSDSNTEAFF
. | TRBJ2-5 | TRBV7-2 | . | TGTGCCAGCAGCCCCCCCTCGGTCGTCACCGAGACCCAGTACTTC | CASSPPSVVTETQYF
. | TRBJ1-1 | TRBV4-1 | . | TGCGCCAGCAGCCAAGGGGGGGTCGTGAACACTGAAGCTTTCTTT | CASSQGGVVNTEAFF
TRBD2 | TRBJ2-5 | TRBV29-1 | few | TGCAGCGTTGGGGATGGCCGGGACGGGGGGTTAGAGACCCAGTACTTC | CSVGDGRDGGLETQYF
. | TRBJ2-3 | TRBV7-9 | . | TGTGCCAGCAGCTCGGAGCGGACTCGCACAGATACGCAGTATTTT | CASSSERTRTDTQYF
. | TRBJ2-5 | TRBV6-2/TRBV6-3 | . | TGTGCCAGCAGTTACTTAAGGGTGGTCAAGGAGACCCAGTACTTC | CASSYLRVVKETQYF
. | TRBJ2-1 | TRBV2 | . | TGTGCCAGCAGTTCCTGGTACCGCCCCAATGAGCAGTTCTTC | CASSSWYRPNEQFF